The present entry profiles one T cell receptor (beta chain) with its context. In the authors' workflow: Reference gene primer amplification in the assay estimated nucleated cell counts. Some clones are missing from TCRdb's copy, which holds only in-frame ones; the method was immunoSEQ multiplex PCR. The DNA gave D and trimming, while V, J and clone size come from that table. Altogether tens of thousands of clones are present, almost 90% being singletons, with the ten largest covering roughly 13%. V shed 1 base, J shed 5 bases, and the junction held 10 bases outside the gene matches. The CDR3 sequence is 16 residues long. Germline CDR1 reads MDHEN; CDR2 reads SYDVKM. The sample comes from a study of blood T cell repertoires in COVID-19. Study-level information: The samples span acute and convalescent COVID-19 from the United States, Italy and Spain. T cells, B-cell-depleted T cells, or PBMCs provided the cDNA or gDNA that served as material.

Sequenced sample: peripheral blood. This receptor was obtained from a human donor in a cohort sampled during active COVID-19. The chain couples TRBV28 to TRBJ1-2; 7 bases align to TRBD1. The CDR3 nucleotides read TGTGCCAGCAGTTTATCAGGGCGGACAGGTGATTATGGCTACACCTTC. Amino acids: CASSLSGRTGDYGYTF.